This T cell receptor beta chain was obtained from a study of shared clonotypes between healthy human individuals. Study-wide results and caveats: Richness estimates generally favored naive over memory subsets. Clonotype sharing levels among donors were expected to vary with sequencing depth.

Trimming removed 4 bases at V and 3 bases at J, with 14 bases between. Per germline, CDR1 SGHRS and CDR2 YFSETQ. The CDR3 length is 15 residues. A CD45RA+ naive subset and a CD45RA-negative memory subset were split from CD4+ cells. In the sorted-subset replicate PCRs, approximately 200 ng DNA, tens of thousands of T cell genomes, was used. Assay used: immunoSEQ multiplex PCR; TCRdb lists only in-frame clones, some missing. The sample holds 2 million to 3 million clones, over 85% seen once. Comments on this clone: Its antigen is currently unknown.

Sequenced: naive CD4+ T cells from PBMCs. Subset meaning: CD45RA+ positively selected. The TCR comes from a man between 18 and 29 years old in good health. Some clones in this sample may be carry-over from other donors' samples. This rearrangement joins TRBV5-1 to TRBJ2-1; the D gene is possibly TRBD2 (5 bases). This CDR3 reads CASSPETNDYNEQFF. The CDR3 DNA sequence: TGCGCCAGCAGCCCGGAGACTAACGACTACAATGAGCAGTTCTTC.